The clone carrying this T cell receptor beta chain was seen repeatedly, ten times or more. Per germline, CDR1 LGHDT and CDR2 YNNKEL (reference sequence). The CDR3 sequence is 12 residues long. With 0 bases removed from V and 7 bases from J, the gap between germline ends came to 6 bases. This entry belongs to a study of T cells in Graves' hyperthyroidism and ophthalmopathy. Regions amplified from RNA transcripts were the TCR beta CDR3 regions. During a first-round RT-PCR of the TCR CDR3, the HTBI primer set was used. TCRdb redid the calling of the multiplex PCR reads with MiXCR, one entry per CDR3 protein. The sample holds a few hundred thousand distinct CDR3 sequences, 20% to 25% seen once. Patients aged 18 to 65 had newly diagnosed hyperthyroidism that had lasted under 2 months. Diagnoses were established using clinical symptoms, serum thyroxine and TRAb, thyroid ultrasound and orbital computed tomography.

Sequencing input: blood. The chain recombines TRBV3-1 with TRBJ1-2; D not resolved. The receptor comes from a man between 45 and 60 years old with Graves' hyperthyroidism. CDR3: CASSQDLGGYTF. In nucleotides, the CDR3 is TGTGCCAGCAGCCAAGATCTGGGTGGCTACACCTTC.